This T cell receptor (beta chain) was profiled in a study of blood T cells in healthy people across ages. In this sample, this clonotype turned up a few times. PBMCs, at least 6 million per sample, were isolated. Germline CDR1 reads SNHLY; CDR2 reads FYNNEI. CDR3 length: 17 residues. Trimming removed 6 bases from V and 3 bases from J; junction bases left unmatched: 10. A second about 6 to 11 cycle PCR used barcoded and J-beta primers. In TCRdb, the 5' RACE reads were re-called with MiXCR into one record per CDR3 protein. Of around 940,000 distinct CDR3 sequences detected, about 53% appear once; the ten largest clones hold about a fifth.

Source material: blood. This TCR derives from an older woman in good health. The rearrangement uses TRBV2 and TRBJ2-3, with TRBD1 identical over 12 bases. CDR3 bases: TGTGCCAGCAGCAGGGACAGGGGGCGCGCGGAGACAGATACGCAGTATTTT. Translating it yields CASSRDRGRAETDTQYF.